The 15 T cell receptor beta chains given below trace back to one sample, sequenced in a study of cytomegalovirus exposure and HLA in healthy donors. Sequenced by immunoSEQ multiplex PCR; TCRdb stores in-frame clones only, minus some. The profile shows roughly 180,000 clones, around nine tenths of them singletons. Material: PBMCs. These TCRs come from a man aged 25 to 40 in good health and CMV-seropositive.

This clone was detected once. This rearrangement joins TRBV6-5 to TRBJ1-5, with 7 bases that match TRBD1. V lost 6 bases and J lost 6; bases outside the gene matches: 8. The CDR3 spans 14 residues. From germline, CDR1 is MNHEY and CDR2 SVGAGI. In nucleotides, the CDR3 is TGTGCCAGCAGCCGAGACAGGGAGGGTCAGCCCCAGCATTTT. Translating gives CASSRDREGQPQHF.

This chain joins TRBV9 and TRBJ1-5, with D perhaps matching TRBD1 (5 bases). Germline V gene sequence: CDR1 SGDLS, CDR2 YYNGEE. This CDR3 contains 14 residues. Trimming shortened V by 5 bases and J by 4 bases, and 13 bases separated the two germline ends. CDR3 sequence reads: CASSDGTRNQPQHF. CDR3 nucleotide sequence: TGTGCCAGCAGTGACGGGACTCGTAATCAGCCCCAGCATTTT.

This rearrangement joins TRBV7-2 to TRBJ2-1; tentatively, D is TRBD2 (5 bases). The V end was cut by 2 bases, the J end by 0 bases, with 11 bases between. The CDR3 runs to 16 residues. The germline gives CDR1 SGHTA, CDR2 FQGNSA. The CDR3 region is CASSLRTLSSYNEQFF. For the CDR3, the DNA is TGTGCCAGCAGCTTAAGGACTTTGAGCTCCTACAATGAGCAGTTCTTC.

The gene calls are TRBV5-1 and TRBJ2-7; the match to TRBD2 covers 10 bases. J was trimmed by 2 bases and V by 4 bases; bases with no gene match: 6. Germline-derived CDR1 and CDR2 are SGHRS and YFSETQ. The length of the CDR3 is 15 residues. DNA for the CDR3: TGCGCCAGCAGCCCTGGACTAGCGGTAACCTACGAGCAGTACTTC. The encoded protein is CASSPGLAVTYEQYF. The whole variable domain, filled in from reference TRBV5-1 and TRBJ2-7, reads KAGVTQTPRYLIKTRGQQVTLSCSPISGHRSVSWYQQTPGQGLQFLFEYFSETQRNKGNFPGRFSGRQFSNSRSEMNVSTLELGDSALYLCASSPGLAVTYEQYFGPGTRLTVT.

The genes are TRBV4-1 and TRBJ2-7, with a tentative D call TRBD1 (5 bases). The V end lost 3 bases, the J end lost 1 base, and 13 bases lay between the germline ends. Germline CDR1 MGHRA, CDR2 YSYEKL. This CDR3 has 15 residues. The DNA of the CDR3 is TGCGCCAGCAGCCAGAATCTACAGGTTTCCTACGAGCAGTACTTC. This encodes CASSQNLQVSYEQYF.

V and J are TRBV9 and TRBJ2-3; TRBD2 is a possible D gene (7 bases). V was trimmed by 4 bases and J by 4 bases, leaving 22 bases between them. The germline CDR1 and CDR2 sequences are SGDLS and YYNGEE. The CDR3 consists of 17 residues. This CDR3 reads CASSPYPPGGGADTQYF. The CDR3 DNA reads TGTGCCAGCAGCCCATACCCGCCGGGGGGCGGCGCAGATACGCAGTATTTT. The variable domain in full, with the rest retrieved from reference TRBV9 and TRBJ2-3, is DSGVTQTPKHLITATGQRVTLRCSPRSGDLSVYWYQQSLDQGLQFLIQYYNGEERAKGNILERFSAQQFPDLHSELNLSSLELGDSALYFCASSPYPPGGGADTQYFGPGTRLTVL.

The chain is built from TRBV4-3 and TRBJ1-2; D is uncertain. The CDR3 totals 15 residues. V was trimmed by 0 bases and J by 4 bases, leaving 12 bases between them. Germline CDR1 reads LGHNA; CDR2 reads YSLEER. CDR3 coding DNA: TGCGCCAGCAGCCAAGATCAAACGGCTTTCTATGGCTACACCTTC. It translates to CASSQDQTAFYGYTF.

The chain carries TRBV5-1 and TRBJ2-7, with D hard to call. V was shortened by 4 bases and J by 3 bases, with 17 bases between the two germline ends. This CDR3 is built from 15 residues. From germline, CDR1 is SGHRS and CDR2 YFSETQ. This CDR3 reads CASSLDQTLSYEQYF. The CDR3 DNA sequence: TGCGCCAGCAGCCTAGACCAAACCCTTAGCTACGAGCAGTACTTC.

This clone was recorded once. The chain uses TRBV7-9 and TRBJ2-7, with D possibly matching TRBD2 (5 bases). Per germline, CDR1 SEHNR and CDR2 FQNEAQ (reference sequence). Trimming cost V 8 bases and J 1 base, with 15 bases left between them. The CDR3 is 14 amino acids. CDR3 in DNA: TGTGCCAGCTCCTTAAGCGGCAGGTCCTACGAGCAGTACTTC. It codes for CASSLSGRSYEQYF. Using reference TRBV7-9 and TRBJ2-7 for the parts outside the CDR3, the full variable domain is DTGVSQNPRHKITKRGQNVTFRCDPISEHNRLYWYRQTLGQGPEFLTYFQNEAQLEKSRLLSDRFSAERPKGSFSTLEIQRTEQGDSAMYLCASSLSGRSYEQYFGPGTRLTVT.

The CDR3 DNA reads TGTGCCGACAGGGAGTCTAACTATGGCTACACCTTC. Residues: CADRESNYGYTF. The genes are TRBV2 and TRBJ1-2; 7 bases agree with TRBD1. Germline V gene lookup returns CDR1 SNHLY and CDR2 FYNNEI. The CDR3 runs 12 residues. Trimming removed 11 bases from V and 0 bases from J; junction bases left unmatched: 3.

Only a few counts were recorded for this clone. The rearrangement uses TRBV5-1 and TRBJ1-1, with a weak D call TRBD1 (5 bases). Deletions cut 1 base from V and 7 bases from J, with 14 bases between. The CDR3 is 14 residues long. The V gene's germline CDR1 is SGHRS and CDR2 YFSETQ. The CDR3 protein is CASSLLGLINEAFF. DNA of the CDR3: TGCGCCAGCAGCTTGCTGGGGCTAATCAATGAAGCTTTCTTT.

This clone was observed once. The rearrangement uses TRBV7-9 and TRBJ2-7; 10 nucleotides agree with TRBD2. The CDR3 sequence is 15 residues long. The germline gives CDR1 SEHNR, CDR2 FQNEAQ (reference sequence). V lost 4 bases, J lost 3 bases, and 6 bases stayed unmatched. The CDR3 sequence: CASSSTGTSVYEQYF. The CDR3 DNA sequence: TGTGCCAGCAGCTCAACCGGGACTAGCGTCTACGAGCAGTACTTC.

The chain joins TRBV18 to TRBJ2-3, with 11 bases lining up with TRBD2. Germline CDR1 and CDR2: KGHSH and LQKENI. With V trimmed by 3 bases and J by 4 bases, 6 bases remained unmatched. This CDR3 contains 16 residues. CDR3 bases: TGTGCCAGCTCACCTCAGACTAGCGGGGTTGCAGATACGCAGTATTTT. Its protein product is CASSPQTSGVADTQYF.

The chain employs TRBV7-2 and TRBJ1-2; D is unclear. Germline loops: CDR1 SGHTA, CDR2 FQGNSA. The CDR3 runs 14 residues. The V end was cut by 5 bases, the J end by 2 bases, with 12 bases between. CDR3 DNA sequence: TGTGCCAGCAGCCTTACGGGTTCAAACTATGGCTACACCTTC. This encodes CASSLTGSNYGYTF.

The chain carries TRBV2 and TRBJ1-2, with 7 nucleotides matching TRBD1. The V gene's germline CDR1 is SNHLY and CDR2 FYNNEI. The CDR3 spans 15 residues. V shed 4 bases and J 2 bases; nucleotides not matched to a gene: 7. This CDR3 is CASSGAGGRNYGYTF. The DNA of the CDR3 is TGTGCCAGCAGTGGCGCAGGGGGTAGAAACTATGGCTACACCTTC.